What follows are 10 T cell receptor beta chains derived from one specimen sequenced in a study of blood T cell repertoires in COVID-19. Assay used: immunoSEQ multiplex PCR; TCRdb lists only in-frame clones, some missing. The sample holds over 110,000 clones; more than 70% are singletons and the top ten take 28%. Sequenced input: peripheral blood. The receptor set was obtained from a human donor in a cohort sampled during active COVID-19.

The chain carries TRBV3-1 (or the pseudogene TRBV3-2) and TRBJ2-5; D is possibly TRBD1 (5 bases). CDR3 length: 15 residues. The V end lost 2 bases, the J end lost 2 bases, and 12 bases lay between the germline ends. Per the germline V gene, CDR1 is LGHDT and CDR2 is YNNKEL (reference sequence). The CDR3 loop reads CASSQPGKSQETQYF. CDR3 nucleotide sequence: TGTGCCAGCAGCCAACCAGGGAAATCACAAGAGACCCAGTACTTC.

The chain employs TRBV6-1 and TRBJ1-6; D perhaps matches TRBD1 (6 bases). The V end was cut by 0 bases, the J end by 8 bases, with 14 bases between. CDR1 and CDR2 from the germline V gene are MNHNS and SASEGT. The CDR3 runs 16 residues. The CDR3: CASSEALGQGHSPLHF. The CDR3 DNA follows: TGTGCCAGCAGTGAAGCGCTGGGGCAGGGGCATTCACCCCTCCACTTT.

This clone was recorded a few times. This chain uses TRBV2 with TRBJ1-2; no firm D call. Germline CDR1 is SNHLY and CDR2 is FYNNEI. Trimming pared 2 bases from V and 4 bases from J, leaving 8 bases between. The CDR3 is 13 residues long. The CDR3 is CASSERPGYGYTF. DNA of the CDR3: TGTGCCAGCAGTGAACGACCGGGCTATGGCTACACCTTC.

The V gene is TRBV6-6, the J gene TRBJ2-7; maybe TRBD2 (5 bases). Trimming removed 5 bases from V and 4 bases from J, with 12 bases in between. The CDR3 covers 13 residues. Germline CDR1 MNHNY, CDR2 SVGAGI (reference sequence). This chain's CDR3 is CASSPRTSYEQYF. The CDR3 coding sequence is TGTGCCAGCAGTCCGCGGACTTCTTACGAGCAGTACTTC.

This clone has a single count. This rearrangement joins TRBV19 to TRBJ1-2; D is possibly TRBD1 (5 bases). With 1 base removed from V and 3 bases from J, the gap between germline ends came to 6 bases. From germline, CDR1 is LNHDA and CDR2 SQIVND (reference sequence). CDR3 length: 13 residues. The CDR3 reads CASSIGQYYGYTF. The CDR3 nucleotides read TGTGCCAGTAGTATAGGACAGTACTATGGCTACACCTTC.

As to this clone: Other DNA sequences in the sample encode the same CDR3. V is TRBV12-3 or TRBV12-4 and J is TRBJ1-1; D is uncertain. This CDR3 region has 13 residues. V gave up 3 bases and J gave up 1 base, with 6 bases separating them. CDR3 DNA sequence: TGTGCCAGCAGTTTGGGCAAGAACACTGAAGCTTTCTTT. As protein: CASSLGKNTEAFF.

The chain carries TRBV6-5 and TRBJ1-6; TRBD1 agrees at 9 bases. This CDR3 has 14 residues. CDR1 MNHEY and CDR2 SVGAGI come from the germline V gene. Germline trimming cut 6 bases from V and 9 bases from J; bases unmatched to any gene: 6. The CDR3 DNA reads as TGTGCCAGCAGGGCACAGGGGGCTAGTTCACCCCTCCACTTT. It encodes CASRAQGASSPLHF.

The chain employs TRBV7-3 and TRBJ2-2; D is perhaps TRBD1 (6 bases). There are 13 residues in the CDR3. The germline V gene has CDR1 SGHTA and CDR2 FQGTGA. V lost 5 bases, J lost 4 bases, and 8 bases lay in between. The chain's CDR3 is CASSPGVTGELFF. For the CDR3, the DNA is TGTGCCAGCAGCCCAGGGGTCACCGGGGAGCTGTTTTTT.

The gene calls are TRBV19 and TRBJ2-5; D is uncertain. This CDR3 spans 14 amino acids. The ends were cut back, 9 bases at V and 4 bases at J, with 18 bases in the middle. Germline loops: CDR1 LNHDA, CDR2 SQIVND (reference sequence). The CDR3 is CASTHNNLGETQYF. In nucleotides, the CDR3 is TGTGCCAGCACCCACAACAACCTAGGAGAGACCCAGTACTTC.

The chain links TRBV3-1 (or the pseudogene TRBV3-2) to TRBJ2-3; D is unresolved. CDR1 LGHDT and CDR2 YNNKEL come from the germline V gene (reference sequence). The CDR3 loop spans 12 amino acids. V lost 3 bases to trimming and J lost 3 bases, with 4 bases between them. The CDR3 sequence is CASSQYTDTQYF. In DNA form, the CDR3 reads TGTGCCAGCAGCCAGTATACAGATACGCAGTATTTT.